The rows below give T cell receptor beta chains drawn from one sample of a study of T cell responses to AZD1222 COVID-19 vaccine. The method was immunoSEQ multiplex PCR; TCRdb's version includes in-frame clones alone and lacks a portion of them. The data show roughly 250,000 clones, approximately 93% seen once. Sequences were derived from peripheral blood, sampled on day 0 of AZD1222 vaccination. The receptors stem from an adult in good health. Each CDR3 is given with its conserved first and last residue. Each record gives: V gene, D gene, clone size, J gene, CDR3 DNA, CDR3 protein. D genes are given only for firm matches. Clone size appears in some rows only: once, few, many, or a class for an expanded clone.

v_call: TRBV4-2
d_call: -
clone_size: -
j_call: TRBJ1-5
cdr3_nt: TGTGCCAGCACCCTAAACAGGTATAGCAATCAGCCCCAGCATTTT
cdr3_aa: CASTLNRYSNQPQHF

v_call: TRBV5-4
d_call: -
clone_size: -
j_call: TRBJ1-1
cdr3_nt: TGTGCCAGCAGCAGAGACTCCTCCGAAGCTTTCTTT
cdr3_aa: CASSRDSSEAFF

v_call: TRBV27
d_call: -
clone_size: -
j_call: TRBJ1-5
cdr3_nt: TGTGCCAGCAGTTCCGGTCATCAGCCCCAGCATTTT
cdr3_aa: CASSSGHQPQHF

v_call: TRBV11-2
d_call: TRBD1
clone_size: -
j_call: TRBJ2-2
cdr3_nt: TGTGCCAGCAGCTTCGGGGACAGGGCCCCCGGGGAGCTGTTTTTT
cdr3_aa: CASSFGDRAPGELFF

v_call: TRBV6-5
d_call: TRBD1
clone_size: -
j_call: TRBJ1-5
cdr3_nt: TGTGCCAGCAGCCCAGGGACAGGCCAAGGACCCCAGCATTTT
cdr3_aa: CASSPGTGQGPQHF

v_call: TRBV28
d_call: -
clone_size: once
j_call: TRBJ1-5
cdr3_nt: TGTGCCAGCCATCCGAGCAATCAGCCCCAGCATTTT
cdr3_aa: CASHPSNQPQHF

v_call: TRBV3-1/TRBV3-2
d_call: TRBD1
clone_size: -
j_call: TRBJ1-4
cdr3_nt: TGTGCCAGCAGCCTTAAAGGGACAGGGGATAATGAAAAACTGTTTTTT
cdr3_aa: CASSLKGTGDNEKLFF

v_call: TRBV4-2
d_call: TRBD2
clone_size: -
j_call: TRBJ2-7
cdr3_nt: TGTGCCAGCAGCCGCAGTAGCGGGGGAAGCTACGAGCAGTACTTC
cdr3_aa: CASSRSSGGSYEQYF

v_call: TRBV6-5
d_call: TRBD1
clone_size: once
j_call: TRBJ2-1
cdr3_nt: TGTGCCAGCAAAACTAGGGGGCCAAGATACAATGAGCAGTTCTTC
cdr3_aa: CASKTRGPRYNEQFF

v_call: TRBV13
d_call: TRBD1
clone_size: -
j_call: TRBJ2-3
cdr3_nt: TGTGCCAGCAGCTTCTCCGGGACAGGGAGTGAGAATACGCAGTATTTT
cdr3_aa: CASSFSGTGSENTQYF

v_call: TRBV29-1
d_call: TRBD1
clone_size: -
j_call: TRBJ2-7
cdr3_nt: TGCAGCGTATCGGGACAGGGAATCGACGAGCAGTACTTC
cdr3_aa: CSVSGQGIDEQYF

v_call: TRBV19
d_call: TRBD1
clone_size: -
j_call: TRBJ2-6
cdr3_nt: TGTGCCAGTAGTGGGACAGCTGGGGCCAACGTCCTGACTTTC
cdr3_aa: CASSGTAGANVLTF

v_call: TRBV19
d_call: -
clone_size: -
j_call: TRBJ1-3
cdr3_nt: TGTGCCAGTAGGCTCAACTCTGGAAACACCATATATTTT
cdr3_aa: CASRLNSGNTIYF

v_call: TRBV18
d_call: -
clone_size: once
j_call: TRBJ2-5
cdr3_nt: TGTGCCAGCTCACCTGTGCAGGAAGAGACCCAGTACTTC
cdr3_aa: CASSPVQEETQYF

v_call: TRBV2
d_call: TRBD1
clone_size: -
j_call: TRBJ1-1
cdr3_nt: TGTGCCAGCAGTAAGGGACAGGAAAGAGGAGCTTTCTTT
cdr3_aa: CASSKGQERGAFF

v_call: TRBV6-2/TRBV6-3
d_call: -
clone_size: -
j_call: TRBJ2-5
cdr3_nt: TGTGCCAGCAGTTACTTAAGGGGACCCCAAGAGACCCAGTACTTC
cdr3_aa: CASSYLRGPQETQYF

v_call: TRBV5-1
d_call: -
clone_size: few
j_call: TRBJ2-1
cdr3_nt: TGCGCCAGCAGACAGGGCTCCTACAATGAGCAGTTCTTC
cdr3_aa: CASRQGSYNEQFF

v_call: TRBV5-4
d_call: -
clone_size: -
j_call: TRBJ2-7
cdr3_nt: TGTGCCAGCAGCTTGTCTGCACCAACCTACGAGCAGTACTTC
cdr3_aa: CASSLSAPTYEQYF

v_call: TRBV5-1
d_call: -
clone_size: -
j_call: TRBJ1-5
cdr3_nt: TGCGCCAGCAGCTTAAGCGCCAGGGGTTTAGGACAGCCCCAGCATTTT
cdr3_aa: CASSLSARGLGQPQHF

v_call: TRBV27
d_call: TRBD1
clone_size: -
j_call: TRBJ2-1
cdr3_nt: TGTGCCAGCAGTTTAGGGACAGGAACCAATGAGCAGTTCTTC
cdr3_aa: CASSLGTGTNEQFF

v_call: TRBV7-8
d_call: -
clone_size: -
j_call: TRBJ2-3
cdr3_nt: TGTGCCAGCAGCTCCCAGGGTGGGGGGCACACAGATACGCAGTATTTT
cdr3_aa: CASSSQGGGHTDTQYF

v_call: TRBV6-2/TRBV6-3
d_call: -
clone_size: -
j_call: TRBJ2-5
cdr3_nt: TGTGCCAGCAGTCCCCGGGAGACCCAGTACTTC
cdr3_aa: CASSPRETQYF

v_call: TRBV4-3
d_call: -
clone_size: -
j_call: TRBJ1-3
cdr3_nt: TGCGCCAGCAGCCAGACCCCTATCTCTGGAAACACCATATATTTT
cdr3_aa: CASSQTPISGNTIYF

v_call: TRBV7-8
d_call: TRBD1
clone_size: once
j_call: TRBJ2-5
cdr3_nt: TGTGCCAGCAGCTTAGAGGGGGCCTTGGGCCAAGAGACCCAGTACTTC
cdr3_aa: CASSLEGALGQETQYF

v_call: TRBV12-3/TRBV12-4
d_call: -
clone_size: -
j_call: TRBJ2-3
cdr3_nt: TGTGCCAGCAGTCTATTCAGCTCCGATACGCAGTATTTT
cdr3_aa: CASSLFSSDTQYF

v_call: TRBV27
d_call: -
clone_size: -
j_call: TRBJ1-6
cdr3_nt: TGTGCCAGCAGTTTGAGGAGGTCGGGATCACCCCTCCACTTT
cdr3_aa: CASSLRRSGSPLHF

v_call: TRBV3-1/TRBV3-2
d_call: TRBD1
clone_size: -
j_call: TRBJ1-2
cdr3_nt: TGTGCCAGCAGCCTCGGGACAGGGTGGCCTGGCTACACCTTC
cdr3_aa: CASSLGTGWPGYTF

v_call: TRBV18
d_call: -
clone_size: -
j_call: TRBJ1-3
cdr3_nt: TGTGCCAGCTCACGGACTAGGTCTTCGTCTGGAAACACCATATATTTT
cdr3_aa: CASSRTRSSSGNTIYF

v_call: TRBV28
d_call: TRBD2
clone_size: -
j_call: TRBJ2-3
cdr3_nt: TGTGCCAGCACTGGGACTAGCGGGACCACACGGGGAGATACGCAGTATTTT
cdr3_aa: CASTGTSGTTRGDTQYF

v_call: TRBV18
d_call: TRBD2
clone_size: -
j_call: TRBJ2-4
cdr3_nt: TGTGCCAGCTCACCACCGATGGGGGGGACTTACATTCAGTACTTC
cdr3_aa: CASSPPMGGTYIQYF

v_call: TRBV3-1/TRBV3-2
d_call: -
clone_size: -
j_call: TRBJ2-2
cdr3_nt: TGTGCCAGCAGCCAGGTTGGGAGAACCGGGGAGCTGTTTTTT
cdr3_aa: CASSQVGRTGELFF

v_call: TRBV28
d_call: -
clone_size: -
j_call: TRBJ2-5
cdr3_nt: TGTGCCAGCAGGGCGACAGGAGCGGGAGAGACCCAGTACTTC
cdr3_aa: CASRATGAGETQYF

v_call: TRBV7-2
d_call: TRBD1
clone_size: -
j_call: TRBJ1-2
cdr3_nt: TGTGCCAGCAGCTGGACGGGACAGGGTTCTTGGTATGGCTACACCTTC
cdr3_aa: CASSWTGQGSWYGYTF

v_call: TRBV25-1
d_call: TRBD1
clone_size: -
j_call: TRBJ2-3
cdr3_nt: TGTGCCAGCAGTGACAGGGGGTTCACAGATACGCAGTATTTT
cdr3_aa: CASSDRGFTDTQYF

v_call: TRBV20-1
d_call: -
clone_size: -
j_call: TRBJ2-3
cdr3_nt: TGCAGTGCTAGTAGCCAGCGGAGCAGCACAGATACGCAGTATTTT
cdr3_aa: CSASSQRSSTDTQYF

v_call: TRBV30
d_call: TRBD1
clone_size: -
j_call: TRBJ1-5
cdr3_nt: TGTGCCTGGACAAGGCAGGGGGCTAGGGGCAATCAGCCCCAGCATTTT
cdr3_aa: CAWTRQGARGNQPQHF

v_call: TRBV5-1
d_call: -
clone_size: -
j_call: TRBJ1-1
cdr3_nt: TGCGCCAGCAGGTCCGAGGGGCCCTACACTGAAGCTTTCTTT
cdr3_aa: CASRSEGPYTEAFF

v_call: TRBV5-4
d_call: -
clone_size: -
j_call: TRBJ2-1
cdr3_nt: TGTGCCAGCAGCTCCGGGACGACGACTTACAATGAGCAGTTCTTC
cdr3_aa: CASSSGTTTYNEQFF

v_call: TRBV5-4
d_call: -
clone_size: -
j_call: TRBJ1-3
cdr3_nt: TGTGCCAGCAGCTTGGCCCCCAGGGGCTCTGGAAACACCATATATTTT
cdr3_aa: CASSLAPRGSGNTIYF

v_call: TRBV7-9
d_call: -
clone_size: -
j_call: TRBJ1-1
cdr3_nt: TGTGCCAGCAGCCGACAGAACACTGAAGCTTTCTTT
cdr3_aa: CASSRQNTEAFF

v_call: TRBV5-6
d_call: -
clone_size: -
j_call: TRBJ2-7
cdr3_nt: TGTGCCAGCTCCTGGGGACTGCGGCCCTCCTACGAGCAGTACTTC
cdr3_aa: CASSWGLRPSYEQYF

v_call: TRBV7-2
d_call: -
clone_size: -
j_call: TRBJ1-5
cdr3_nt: TGTGCCAGCAGCTTAGATGCAGGGCCCCAGCATTTT
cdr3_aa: CASSLDAGPQHF

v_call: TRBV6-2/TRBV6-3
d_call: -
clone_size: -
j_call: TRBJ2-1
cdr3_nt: TGTGCCAGCAGTTACTTTCGAAATGAGCAGTTCTTC
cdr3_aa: CASSYFRNEQFF

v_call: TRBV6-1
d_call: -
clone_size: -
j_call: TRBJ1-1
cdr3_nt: TGTGCCAGCAGTGATGTTTGGGGTAGAACTGAAGCTTTCTTT
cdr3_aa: CASSDVWGRTEAFF

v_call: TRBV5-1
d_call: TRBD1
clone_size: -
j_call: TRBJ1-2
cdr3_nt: TGCGCCAGCAGCCCCGGGACAGCCGGCGGTGGCTACACCTTC
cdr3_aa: CASSPGTAGGGYTF

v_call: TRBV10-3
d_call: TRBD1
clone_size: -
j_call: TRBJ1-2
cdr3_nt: TGTGCCATCAGTGCCGAACGACAGGGTTATGGCTACACCTTC
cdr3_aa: CAISAERQGYGYTF

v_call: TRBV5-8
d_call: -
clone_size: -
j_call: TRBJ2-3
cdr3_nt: TGTGCCAGCAGCCCCCTTGGTCGGACTAGCACAGATACGCAGTATTTT
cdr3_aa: CASSPLGRTSTDTQYF

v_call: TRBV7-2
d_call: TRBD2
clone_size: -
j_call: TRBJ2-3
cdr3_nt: TGTGCCACCGGGACTAGCGGGACTAGCACAGATACGCAGTATTTT
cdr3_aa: CATGTSGTSTDTQYF

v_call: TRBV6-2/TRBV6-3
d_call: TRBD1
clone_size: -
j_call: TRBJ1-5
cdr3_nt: TGTGCCAGCAGTCCCGGGACAGGGGGGAATCAGCCCCAGCATTTT
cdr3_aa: CASSPGTGGNQPQHF

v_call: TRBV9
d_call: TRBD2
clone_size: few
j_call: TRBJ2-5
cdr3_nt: TGTGCCAGCAGCGTAGATAGCGGGCGAGAGACCCAGTACTTC
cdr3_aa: CASSVDSGRETQYF

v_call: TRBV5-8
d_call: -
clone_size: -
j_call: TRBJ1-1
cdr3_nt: TGTGCCAGCAGCTTGGCCTTGTCGGTATGGAACACTGAAGCTTTCTTT
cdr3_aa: CASSLALSVWNTEAFF

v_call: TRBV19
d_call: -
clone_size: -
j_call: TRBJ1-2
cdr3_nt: TGTGCCAGTAGTATGCCTAACTATGGCTACACCTTC
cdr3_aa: CASSMPNYGYTF

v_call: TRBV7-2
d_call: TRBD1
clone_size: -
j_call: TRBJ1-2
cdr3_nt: TGTGCCAGCAGCCCGTGGACAGGGGCTGTAGACTATGGCTACACCTTC
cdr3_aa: CASSPWTGAVDYGYTF

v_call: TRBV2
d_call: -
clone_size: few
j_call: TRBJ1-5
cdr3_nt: TGTGCCAGCAGTGAACAGGGAGGCAATCAGCCCCAGCATTTT
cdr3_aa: CASSEQGGNQPQHF

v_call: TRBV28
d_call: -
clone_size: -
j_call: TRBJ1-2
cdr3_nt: TGTGCCAGTCGGGACATTAGGTATGGCTACACCTTC
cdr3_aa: CASRDIRYGYTF

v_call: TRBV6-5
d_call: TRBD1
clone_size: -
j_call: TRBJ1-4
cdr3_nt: TGTGCCAGCAGACGGGACAGGACTAATGAAAAACTGTTTTTT
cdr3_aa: CASRRDRTNEKLFF

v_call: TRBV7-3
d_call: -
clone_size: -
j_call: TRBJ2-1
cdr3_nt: TGTGCCAGCAGTTTGGGGGGAGGTGAGCAGTTCTTC
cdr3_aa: CASSLGGGEQFF

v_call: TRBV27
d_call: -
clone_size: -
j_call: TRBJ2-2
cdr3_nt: TGTGCCAGCAACGATGGGGTTTCAACCGGGGAGCTGTTTTTT
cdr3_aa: CASNDGVSTGELFF

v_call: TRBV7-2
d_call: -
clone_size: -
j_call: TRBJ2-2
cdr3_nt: TGTGCCAGCAGCATCCTACAGGGAGGGGAGCTGTTTTTT
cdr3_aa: CASSILQGGELFF

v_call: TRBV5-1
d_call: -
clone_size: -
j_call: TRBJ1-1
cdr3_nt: TGCGCCAGCAGGGGGGGCGGGAGGAACACTGAAGCTTTCTTT
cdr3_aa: CASRGGGRNTEAFF